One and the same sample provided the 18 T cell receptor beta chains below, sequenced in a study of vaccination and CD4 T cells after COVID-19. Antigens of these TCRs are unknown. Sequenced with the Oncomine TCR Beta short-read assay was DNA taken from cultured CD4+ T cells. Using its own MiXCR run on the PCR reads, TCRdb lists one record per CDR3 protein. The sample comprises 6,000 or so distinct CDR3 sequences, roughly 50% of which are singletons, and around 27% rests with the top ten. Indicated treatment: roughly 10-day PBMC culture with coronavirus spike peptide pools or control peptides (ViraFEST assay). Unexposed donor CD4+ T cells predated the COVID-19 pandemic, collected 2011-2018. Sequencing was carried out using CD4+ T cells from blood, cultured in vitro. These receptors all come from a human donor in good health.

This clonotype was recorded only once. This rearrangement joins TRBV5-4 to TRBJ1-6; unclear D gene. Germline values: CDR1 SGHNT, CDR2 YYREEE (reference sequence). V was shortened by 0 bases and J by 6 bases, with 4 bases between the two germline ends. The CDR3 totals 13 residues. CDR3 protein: CASSLGVNSPLHF. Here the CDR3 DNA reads TGTGCCAGCAGCTTGGGAGTTAATTCACCCCTCCACTTT.

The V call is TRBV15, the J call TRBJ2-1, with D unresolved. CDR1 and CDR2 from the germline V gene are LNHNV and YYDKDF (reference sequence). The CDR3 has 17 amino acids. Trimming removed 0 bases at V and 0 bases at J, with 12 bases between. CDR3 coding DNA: TGTGCCACCAGCAGAGATCTTCCGGGCGGCTCCTACAATGAGCAGTTCTTC. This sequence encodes CATSRDLPGGSYNEQFF.

This CDR3 is CSPLAGGLITYNEQFF. DNA for the CDR3: TGCAGCCCGCTAGCGGGGGGGCTTATCACCTACAATGAGCAGTTCTTC. The rearrangement joins TRBV20-1 to TRBJ2-1; 12 bases are a match to TRBD2. Germline V gene lookup returns CDR1 DFQATT and CDR2 SNEGSKA (reference sequence). The CDR3 runs to 16 residues.

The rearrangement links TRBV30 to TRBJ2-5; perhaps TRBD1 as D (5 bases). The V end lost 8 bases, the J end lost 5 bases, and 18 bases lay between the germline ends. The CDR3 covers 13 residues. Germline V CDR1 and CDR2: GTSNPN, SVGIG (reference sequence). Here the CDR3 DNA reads TGTGCCGCCGCCCCCTCAGGGCAGGAGACCCAGTACTTC. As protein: CAAAPSGQETQYF.

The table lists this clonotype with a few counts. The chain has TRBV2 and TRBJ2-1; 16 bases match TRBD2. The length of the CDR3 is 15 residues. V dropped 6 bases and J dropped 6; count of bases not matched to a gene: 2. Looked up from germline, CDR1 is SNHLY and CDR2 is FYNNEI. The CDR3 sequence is CASRGTSGRGNEQFF. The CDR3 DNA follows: TGTGCCAGCAGGGGGACTAGCGGGAGGGGCAATGAGCAGTTCTTC.

CDR3 protein: CATRNHGQGVTGELFF. The CDR3 coding sequence is TGTGCCACGCGAAATCACGGACAGGGGGTTACCGGGGAGCTGTTTTTT. The chain links TRBV15 to TRBJ2-2; TRBD1 agrees at 10 bases. The CDR3 covers 16 residues. J was trimmed by 5 bases and V by 9 bases; bases with no gene match: 12. From germline, CDR1 is LNHNV and CDR2 YYDKDF (reference sequence).

The chain's CDR3 is CASSLVGANQPQHF. In DNA, the CDR3 is TGTGCCAGCAGCTTAGTGGGGGCTAATCAGCCCCAGCATTTT. The V and J genes are TRBV7-9 and TRBJ1-5, with D maybe TRBD1 (6 bases). Germline V gives CDR1 SEHNR, CDR2 FQNEAQ (reference sequence). The CDR3 covers 14 residues. V dropped 1 base and J dropped 4 bases, with 8 bases sitting between them.

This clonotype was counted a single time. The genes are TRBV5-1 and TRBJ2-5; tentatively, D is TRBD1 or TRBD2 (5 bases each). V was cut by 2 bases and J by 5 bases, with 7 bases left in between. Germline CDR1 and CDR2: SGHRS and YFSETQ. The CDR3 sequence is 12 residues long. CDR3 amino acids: CASSLWGETQYF. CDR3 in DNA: TGCGCCAGCAGCTTATGGGGGGAGACCCAGTACTTC.

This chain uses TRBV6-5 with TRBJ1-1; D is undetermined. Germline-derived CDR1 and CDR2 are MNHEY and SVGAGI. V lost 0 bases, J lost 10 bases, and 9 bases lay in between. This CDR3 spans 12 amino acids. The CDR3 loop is CASSYSSLSAFF. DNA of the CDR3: TGTGCCAGCAGTTACTCGTCCCTTTCAGCTTTCTTT.

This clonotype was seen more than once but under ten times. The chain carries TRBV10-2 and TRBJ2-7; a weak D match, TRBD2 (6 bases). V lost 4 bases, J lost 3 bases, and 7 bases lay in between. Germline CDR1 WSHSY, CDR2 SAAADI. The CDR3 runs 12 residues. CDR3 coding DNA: TGCGCCAGCAGTGTGGGGGGCTACGAGCAGTACTTC. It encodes CASSVGGYEQYF.

For the CDR3, the DNA is TGCAGTGCTACCGGACTAGCGGGAGATCACCAAGAGACCCAGTACTTC. It specifies CSATGLAGDHQETQYF. This sequence joins TRBV20-1 and TRBJ2-5, with 13 bases matching TRBD2. The ends lost 4 bases at V and 0 bases at J; junction bases unmatched: 5. The CDR3 length is 16 residues. Germline V gene sequence: CDR1 DFQATT, CDR2 SNEGSKA (reference sequence).

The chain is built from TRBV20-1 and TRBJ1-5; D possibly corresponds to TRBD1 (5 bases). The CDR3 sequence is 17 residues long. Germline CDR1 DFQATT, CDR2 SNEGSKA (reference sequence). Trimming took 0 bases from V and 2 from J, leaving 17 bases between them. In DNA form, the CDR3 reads TGCAGTGCTAGAGATGGGGCGGGGAGTATTGGCAATCAGCCCCAGCATTTT. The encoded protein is CSARDGAGSIGNQPQHF.

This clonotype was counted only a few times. CDR3 amino acids: CASSDRIYGYTF. The CDR3 DNA reads TGTGCCAGCAGTGACAGGATCTATGGCTACACCTTC. The V call is TRBV6-1, the J call TRBJ1-2; D not resolved. V shed 3 bases and J shed 4 bases, with 6 bases lying between them. The CDR3 contains 12 residues. From germline, CDR1 is MNHNS and CDR2 SASEGT.

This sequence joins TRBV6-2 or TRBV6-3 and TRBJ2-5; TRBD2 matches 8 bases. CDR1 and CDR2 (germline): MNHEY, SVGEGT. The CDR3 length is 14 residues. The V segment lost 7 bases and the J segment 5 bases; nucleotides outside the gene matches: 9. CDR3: CASKGLVVDETQYF. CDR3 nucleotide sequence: TGTGCCAGCAAGGGACTAGTGGTGGATGAGACCCAGTACTTC.

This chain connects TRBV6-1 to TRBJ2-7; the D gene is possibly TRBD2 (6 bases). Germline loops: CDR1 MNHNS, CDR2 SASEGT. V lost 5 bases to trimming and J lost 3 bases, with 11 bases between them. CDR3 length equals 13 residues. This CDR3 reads CASSKRRGYEQYF. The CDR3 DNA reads TGTGCCAGCAGTAAGCGGAGGGGCTACGAGCAGTACTTC.

In nucleotides, the CDR3 is TGTGCCAGCAGTATGTTCCCGGGACAGGGACGCTATGGCTACACCTTC. Translating it yields CASSMFPGQGRYGYTF. The V and J genes are TRBV9 and TRBJ1-2; 9 bases line up with TRBD1. Per the germline V gene, CDR1 is SGDLS and CDR2 is YYNGEE. J lost 4 bases, V lost 5 bases, and 12 bases had no gene match. The CDR3 runs to 16 residues.

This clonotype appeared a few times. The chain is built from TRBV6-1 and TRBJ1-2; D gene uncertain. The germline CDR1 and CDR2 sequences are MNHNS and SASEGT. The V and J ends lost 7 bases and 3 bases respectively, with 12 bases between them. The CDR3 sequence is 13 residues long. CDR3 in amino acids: CASKGTLDYGYTF. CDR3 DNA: TGTGCCAGCAAAGGTACACTAGACTATGGCTACACCTTC.

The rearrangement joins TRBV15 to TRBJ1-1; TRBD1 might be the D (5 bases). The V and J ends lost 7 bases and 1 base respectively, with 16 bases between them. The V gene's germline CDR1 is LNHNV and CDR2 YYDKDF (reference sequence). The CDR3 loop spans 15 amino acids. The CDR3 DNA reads TGTGCCACCACTCCGGGGCGGGGGGGGAACACTGAAGCTTTCTTT. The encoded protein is CATTPGRGGNTEAFF.